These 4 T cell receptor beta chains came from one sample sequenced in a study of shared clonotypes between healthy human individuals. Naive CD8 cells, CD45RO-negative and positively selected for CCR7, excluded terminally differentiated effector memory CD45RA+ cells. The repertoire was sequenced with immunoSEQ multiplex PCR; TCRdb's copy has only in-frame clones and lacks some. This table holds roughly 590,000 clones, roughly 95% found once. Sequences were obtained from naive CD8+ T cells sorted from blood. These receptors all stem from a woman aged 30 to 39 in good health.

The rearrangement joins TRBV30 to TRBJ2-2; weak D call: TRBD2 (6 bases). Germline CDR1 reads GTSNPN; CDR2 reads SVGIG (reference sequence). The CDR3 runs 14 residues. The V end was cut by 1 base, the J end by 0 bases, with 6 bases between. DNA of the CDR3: TGTGCCTGGAGTGGACTAGCGAACACCGGGGAGCTGTTTTTT. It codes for CAWSGLANTGELFF.

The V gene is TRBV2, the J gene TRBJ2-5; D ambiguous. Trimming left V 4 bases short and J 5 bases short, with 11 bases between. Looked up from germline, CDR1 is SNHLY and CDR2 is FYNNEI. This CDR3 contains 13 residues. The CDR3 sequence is CASSGVDRETQYF. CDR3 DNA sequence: TGTGCCAGCAGTGGGGTTGATAGGGAGACCCAGTACTTC.

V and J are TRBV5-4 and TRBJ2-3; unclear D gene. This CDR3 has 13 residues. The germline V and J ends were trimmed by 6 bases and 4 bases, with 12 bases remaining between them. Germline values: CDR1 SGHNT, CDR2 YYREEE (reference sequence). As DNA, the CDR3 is TGTGCCAGCACCGACAAAGGACCAGATACGCAGTATTTT. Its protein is CASTDKGPDTQYF.

Here the CDR3 DNA reads TGTGCCAGCAGCTCCGACAGGGGGTTTGGCTACACCTTC. As protein: CASSSDRGFGYTF. This chain uses TRBV11-2 with TRBJ1-2; 9 bases are shared with TRBD1. V lost 4 bases to trimming and J lost 7 bases; unmatched junction nucleotides: 4. The CDR3 covers 13 residues. Germline CDR1 is SGHAT and CDR2 is FQNNGV.